This is a list of T cell receptor beta chains from one sample in a study of spatial heterogeneity in lung cancer. From the 5' RACE reads, TCRdb called clonotypes with MiXCR, one entry per CDR3 protein. The sample shows roughly 120,000 distinct CDR3 sequences, 9% to 15% of them seen only once. The source was PBMCs, collected at follow-up. These receptors were taken from a male donor with early-stage non-small cell lung cancer. CDR3s include the opening cysteine and the closing phenylalanine or tryptophan. Fields, in order: V gene, clone size, J gene, D gene, CDR3 protein, CDR3 DNA. D genes are given only for firm matches. Clone size, where shown, is once, few, many, or a class for clones that have expanded.

>TRBV7-9|few|TRBJ1-4|NA
CASSLASAGQREKLFF
TGTGCCAGCAGCTTAGCATCGGCGGGGCAGAGGGAAAAACTGTTTTTT
>TRBV20-1|NA|TRBJ2-7|TRBD2
CSARDEGGSYEQYF
TGCAGTGCTAGAGATGAGGGAGGGTCCTACGAGCAGTACTTC
>TRBV5-1|few|TRBJ1-2|TRBD1
CASSLAPRQGAGYGYTF
TGCGCCAGCAGCTTGGCACCTAGACAGGGGGCCGGCTATGGCTACACCTTC
>TRBV6-5|few|TRBJ2-1|TRBD2
CASRSTSSGGAYEQFF
TGTGCCAGCAGGTCGACCTCTAGCGGGGGGGCGTATGAGCAGTTCTTC
>TRBV12-3/TRBV12-4|many|TRBJ1-1|TRBD1
CASSLFGTGGTEAFF
TGTGCCAGCAGTTTATTCGGGACAGGGGGCACTGAAGCTTTCTTT
>TRBV6-2/TRBV6-3|NA|TRBJ2-7|NA
CASSYPGSAYEQYF
TGTGCCAGCAGTTACCCAGGGTCTGCCTACGAGCAGTACTTC
>TRBV7-9|NA|TRBJ1-4|NA
CASSFRGFSVTNEKLFF
TGTGCCAGCAGCTTTCGGGGATTCTCAGTAACTAATGAAAAACTGTTTTTT
>TRBV6-2/TRBV6-3|few|TRBJ2-1|TRBD1
CASSSADRGPSDEQFF
TGTGCCAGCAGTTCCGCGGACAGGGGGCCGTCGGATGAGCAGTTCTTC
>TRBV20-1|few|TRBJ2-3|NA
CSATQLPARTDTQYF
TGCAGTGCTACCCAACTGCCCGCCCGCACAGATACGCAGTATTTT
>TRBV7-3|NA|TRBJ2-2|TRBD2
CASSLSPSGGRPGELFF
TGTGCCAGCAGCTTAAGTCCTAGCGGGGGGAGACCCGGGGAGCTGTTTTTT
>TRBV10-3|few|TRBJ2-5|TRBD2
CAARSGTSVETQYF
TGTGCCGCGAGATCCGGGACTAGCGTTGAGACCCAGTACTTC
>TRBV27|many|TRBJ2-1|NA
CASRRDGYNEQFF
TGTGCCAGCAGAAGGGACGGGTACAATGAGCAGTTCTTC
>TRBV2|many|TRBJ2-7|NA
CASQGLDHYEQYF
TGTGCCAGCCAGGGATTAGACCACTACGAGCAGTACTTC
>TRBV20-1|few|TRBJ2-7|NA
CSASDLFRDLYEQYF
TGCAGTGCTAGTGATCTGTTCAGGGACCTCTACGAGCAGTACTTC
>TRBV20-1|NA|TRBJ2-6|NA
CSASELVGVGANVLTF
TGCAGTGCTAGCGAGCTGGTGGGAGTTGGGGCCAACGTCCTGACTTTC
>TRBV20-1|NA|TRBJ2-4|TRBD2
CSAKLAGGVLAKNIQYF
TGCAGTGCTAAACTAGCGGGGGGCGTACTAGCCAAAAACATTCAGTACTTC
>TRBV29-1|many|TRBJ2-7|NA
CSVAPCYEQYF
TGCAGCGTTGCCCCCTGCTACGAGCAGTACTTC
>TRBV11-2|NA|TRBJ2-7|NA
CASSVYSGPSYEQYF
TGTGCCAGCAGCGTATACTCGGGCCCTTCCTACGAGCAGTACTTC
>TRBV20-1|NA|TRBJ2-5|NA
CSARPHTSLAFTETQYF
TGCAGTGCTAGACCCCACACCTCCCTAGCGTTCACAGAGACCCAGTACTTC
>TRBV6-5|NA|TRBJ1-1|NA
CASSYSRNTEAFF
TGTGCCAGCAGTTACTCGAGGAACACTGAAGCTTTCTTT
>TRBV7-9|many|TRBJ2-1|NA
CASSLEVNEQFF
TGTGCCAGCAGCTTAGAGGTCAATGAGCAGTTCTTC
>TRBV5-4|NA|TRBJ2-2|NA
CASSFDRGELFF
TGTGCCAGCAGCTTCGACAGGGGGGAGCTGTTTTTT
>TRBV28|NA|TRBJ2-3|NA
CASSLGGLKADTQYF
TGTGCCAGCAGTTTAGGGGGGTTAAAGGCAGATACGCAGTATTTT
>TRBV5-1|NA|TRBJ2-3|TRBD1
CASSFGQGYTDTQYF
TGCGCCAGCAGCTTCGGACAGGGGTACACAGATACGCAGTATTTT
>TRBV5-1|NA|TRBJ2-1|NA
CASSIGLTYEQFF
TGCGCCAGCAGCATAGGACTTACCTATGAGCAGTTCTTC
>TRBV3-1|few|TRBJ1-2|TRBD1
CASSPGTVGYTF
TGTGCCAGCAGCCCTGGGACAGTTGGCTACACCTTC
>TRBV2|many|TRBJ2-7|NA
CASSPGPDYEQYF
TGTGCCAGCAGCCCTGGTCCTGACTACGAGCAGTACTTC
>TRBV20-1|many|TRBJ2-2|NA
CSARDWGQGTGELFF
TGCAGTGCTAGAGATTGGGGGCAGGGCACCGGGGAGCTGTTTTTT